The 12 T cell receptor beta chains listed next were all sequenced from one sample in a study of cytomegalovirus exposure and HLA in healthy donors. Vbeta (60) and Jbeta (13) primers were used in the PCR. The repertoire was sequenced with immunoSEQ multiplex PCR; TCRdb's copy has only in-frame clones and lacks some. This sample has roughly 150,000 clones; less than 10% occur once, and the top ten carry 1.8%. Sequenced sample: PBMCs. Receptor source: a man aged 45-65 years in good health and CMV-seronegative.

V gene TRBV7-9 combines with J gene TRBJ1-1; D unclear. CDR3 length equals 13 residues. CDR1 and CDR2 (germline): SEHNR, FQNEAQ (reference sequence). Trimming left V 6 bases short and J 1 base short, with 9 bases between. Here the CDR3 reads CASRFGGNTEAFF. CDR3 nucleotide sequence: TGTGCCAGCAGATTCGGAGGGAACACTGAAGCTTTCTTT.

This clone was found a few times. The chain carries TRBV27 and TRBJ2-3; TRBD1 might be the D (6 bases). CDR1 is MNHEY and CDR2 is SMNVEV in the germline V gene (reference sequence). Trimming took off 3 bases at V and 2 bases at J, with 9 bases between the two ends. This CDR3 is 14 amino acids long. The CDR3 sequence is CASSFRQATDTQYF. The CDR3 DNA reads TGTGCCAGCAGTTTTCGACAGGCCACAGATACGCAGTATTTT.

The rearrangement joins TRBV2 to TRBJ2-1; 8 bases match TRBD2. Germline CDR1 and CDR2: SNHLY and FYNNEI. With V trimmed by 5 bases and J by 2 bases, 11 bases remained unmatched. This CDR3 has 17 amino acids. The CDR3 nucleotides read TGTGCCAGCAGTCACCCTACGACCGGGAGGGCCTACAATGAGCAGTTCTTC. Protein: CASSHPTTGRAYNEQFF.

The V gene is TRBV6-6, the J gene TRBJ2-7; D perhaps matches TRBD1 (6 bases). Germline loops: CDR1 MNHNY, CDR2 SVGAGI (reference sequence). Trimming took off 6 bases at V and 0 bases at J, with 12 bases between the two ends. The CDR3 totals 14 residues. The CDR3 region is CASRPRDTSYEQYF. CDR3 DNA sequence: TGTGCCAGCAGACCCCGGGACACCTCCTACGAGCAGTACTTC.

This rearrangement joins TRBV5-4 to TRBJ1-6, with TRBD1 matching 9 bases. This CDR3 contains 14 residues. Germline V gives CDR1 SGHNT, CDR2 YYREEE (reference sequence). J was trimmed by 7 bases and V by 4 bases; bases with no gene match: 3. The CDR3 spells CASSAGTGNSPLHF. CDR3 DNA: TGTGCCAGCAGCGCTGGGACAGGGAATTCACCCCTCCACTTT.

V usage is TRBV5-1 and J usage is TRBJ2-1; the match to TRBD1 covers 11 bases. With V trimmed by 7 bases and J by 3 bases, 21 bases remained unmatched. This CDR3 has 20 residues. Germline V CDR1 and CDR2: SGHRS, YFSETQ. The CDR3 DNA is TGCGCCAGCGCCCCGCGACGGACAGGGGGCAACCTAGCTCACTACAATGAGCAGTTCTTC. Translated, it gives CASAPRRTGGNLAHYNEQFF.

This clone was observed a few times. V gene TRBV15 combines with J gene TRBJ2-7; 9 bases match TRBD1. The CDR3 length is 14 residues. J was trimmed by 1 base and V by 3 bases; bases with no gene match: 1. The germline V gene has CDR1 LNHNV and CDR2 YYDKDF (reference sequence). The CDR3 coding sequence is TGTGCCACCAGCAGGGGACAGGGATCCTACGAGCAGTACTTC. Translating gives CATSRGQGSYEQYF.

This clone showed up just a few times. V is TRBV7-9 and J is TRBJ2-1, with D possibly matching TRBD2 (6 bases). The V end lost 4 bases, the J end lost 9 bases, and 13 bases lay between the germline ends. The CDR3 extends over 13 amino acids. Germline V gene lookup returns CDR1 SEHNR and CDR2 FQNEAQ (reference sequence). CDR3 in amino acids: CASSSSLAFEQFF. As DNA, the CDR3 is TGTGCCAGCAGCTCCTCACTAGCTTTTGAGCAGTTCTTC.

V and J are TRBV30 and TRBJ1-1; a weak D match, TRBD1 (5 bases). V dropped 3 bases and J dropped 10 bases, with 18 bases sitting between them. The CDR3 sequence is 13 residues long. Germline loops: CDR1 GTSNPN, CDR2 SVGIG (reference sequence). The CDR3 spells CAWRGGFTRSAFF. The CDR3 nucleotides are TGTGCCTGGAGGGGGGGGTTCACTCGTTCAGCTTTCTTT. Looking up the rest from reference TRBV30 and TRBJ1-1 gives the full variable domain: SQTIHQWPATLVQPVGSPLSLECTVEGTSNPNLYWYRQAAGRGLQLLFYSVGIGQISSEVPQNLSASRPQDRQFILSSKKLLLSDSGFYLCAWRGGFTRSAFFGQGTRLTVV.

This chain joins TRBV4-2 and TRBJ2-2; 7 bases agree with TRBD2. CDR3 length equals 16 residues. The germline V gene has CDR1 LGHNA and CDR2 YNFKEQ. V trimming: 4 bases; J trimming: 0 bases; junction bases outside the gene matches: 5. The CDR3 loop is CASSRPGTTNTGELFF. The CDR3 DNA reads as TGTGCCAGCAGCCGTCCCGGGACTACGAACACCGGGGAGCTGTTTTTT.

This clone was recorded a few times. The chain recombines TRBV6-5 with TRBJ2-3, with D tentatively TRBD2 (5 bases). CDR3 length: 15 amino acids. The V gene lost 6 bases and the J gene lost 2 bases, with 15 bases spanning the gap. The germline CDR1 and CDR2 sequences are MNHEY and SVGAGI. The CDR3 loop is CASRREWGVTDTQYF. CDR3 nucleotides: TGTGCCAGCAGACGAGAATGGGGAGTCACAGATACGCAGTATTTT.

This chain uses TRBV4-1 with TRBJ2-7; the match to TRBD2 covers 8 bases. CDR3 length: 16 amino acids. The V and J ends lost 4 bases and 7 bases, in that order; junction bases with no gene match: 15. CDR1 and CDR2 from the germline V gene are MGHRA and YSYEKL. CDR3 in amino acids: CASSPFKLAGMEEQYF. In DNA form, the CDR3 reads TGCGCCAGCAGCCCCTTTAAATTAGCGGGAATGGAGGAGCAGTACTTC.